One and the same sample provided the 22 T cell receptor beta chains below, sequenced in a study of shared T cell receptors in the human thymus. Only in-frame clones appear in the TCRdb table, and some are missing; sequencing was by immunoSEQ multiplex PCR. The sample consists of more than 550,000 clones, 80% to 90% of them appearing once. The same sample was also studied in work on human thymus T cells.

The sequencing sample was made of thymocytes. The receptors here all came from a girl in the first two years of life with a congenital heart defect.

The CDR3 DNA reads TGTGCCAGCAGTTACGGCGGGGGGTTTGGCACCGGGGAGCTGTTTTTT. It is translated as CASSYGGGFGTGELFF. The chain is built from TRBV6-5 and TRBJ2-2, with TRBD2 matching over 8 bases. The CDR3 extends over 16 amino acids. V dropped 2 bases and J dropped 4; count of bases not matched to a gene: 6. The germline V gene has CDR1 MNHEY and CDR2 SVGAGI.

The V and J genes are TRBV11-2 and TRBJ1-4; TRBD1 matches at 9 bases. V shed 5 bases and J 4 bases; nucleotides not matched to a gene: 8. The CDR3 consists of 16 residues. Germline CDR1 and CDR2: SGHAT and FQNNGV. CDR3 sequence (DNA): TGTGCCAGCAGCCCCCGGGACAGGGTGGTTAATGAAAAACTGTTTTTT. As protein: CASSPRDRVVNEKLFF. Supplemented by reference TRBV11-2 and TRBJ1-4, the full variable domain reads EAGVAQSPRYKIIEKRQSVAFWCNPISGHATLYWYQQILGQGPKLLIQFQNNGVVDDSQLPKDRFSAERLKGVDSTLKIQPAKLEDSAVYLCASSPRDRVVNEKLFFGSGTQLSVL.

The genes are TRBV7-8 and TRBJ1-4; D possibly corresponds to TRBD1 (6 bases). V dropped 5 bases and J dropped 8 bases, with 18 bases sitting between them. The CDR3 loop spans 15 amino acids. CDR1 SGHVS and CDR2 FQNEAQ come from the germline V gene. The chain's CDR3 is CASSPRVGGTEKLFF. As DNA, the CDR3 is TGTGCCAGCAGCCCTAGGGTCGGGGGGACAGAAAAACTGTTTTTT. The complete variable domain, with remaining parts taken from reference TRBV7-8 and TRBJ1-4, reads GAGVSQSPRYKVAKRGQDVALRCDPISGHVSLFWYQQALGQGPEFLTYFQNEAQLDKSGLPSDRFFAERPEGSVSTLKIQRTQQEDSAVYLCASSPRVGGTEKLFFGSGTQLSVL.

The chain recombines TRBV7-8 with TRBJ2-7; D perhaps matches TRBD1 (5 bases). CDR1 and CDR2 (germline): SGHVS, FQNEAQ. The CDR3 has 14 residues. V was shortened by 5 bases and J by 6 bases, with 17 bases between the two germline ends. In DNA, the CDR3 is TGTGCCAGCAGCCCTGGACACTCTCAGGGCGAGCAGTACTTC. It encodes CASSPGHSQGEQYF. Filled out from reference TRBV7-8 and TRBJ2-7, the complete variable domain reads GAGVSQSPRYKVAKRGQDVALRCDPISGHVSLFWYQQALGQGPEFLTYFQNEAQLDKSGLPSDRFFAERPEGSVSTLKIQRTQQEDSAVYLCASSPGHSQGEQYFGPGTRLTVT.

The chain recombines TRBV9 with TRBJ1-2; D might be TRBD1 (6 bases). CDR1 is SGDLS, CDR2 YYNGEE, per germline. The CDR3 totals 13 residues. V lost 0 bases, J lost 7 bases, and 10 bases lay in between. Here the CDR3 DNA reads TGTGCCAGCAGCGTAGCAGGGGTCGGTGGCTACACCTTC. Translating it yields CASSVAGVGGYTF.

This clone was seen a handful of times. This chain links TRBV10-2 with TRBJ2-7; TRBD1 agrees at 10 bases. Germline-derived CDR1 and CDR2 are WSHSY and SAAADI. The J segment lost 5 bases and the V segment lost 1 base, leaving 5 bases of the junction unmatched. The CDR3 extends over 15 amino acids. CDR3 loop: CASSEWGQGRNEQYF. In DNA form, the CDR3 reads TGCGCCAGCAGTGAGTGGGGACAGGGGAGAAACGAGCAGTACTTC.

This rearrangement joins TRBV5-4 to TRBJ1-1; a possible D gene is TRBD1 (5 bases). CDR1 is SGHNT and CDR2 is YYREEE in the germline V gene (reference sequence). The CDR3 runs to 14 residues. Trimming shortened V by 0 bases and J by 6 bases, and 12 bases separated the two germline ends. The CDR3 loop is CASSLGTRKAEAFF. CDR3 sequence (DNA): TGTGCCAGCAGCTTGGGGACACGGAAAGCTGAAGCTTTCTTT.

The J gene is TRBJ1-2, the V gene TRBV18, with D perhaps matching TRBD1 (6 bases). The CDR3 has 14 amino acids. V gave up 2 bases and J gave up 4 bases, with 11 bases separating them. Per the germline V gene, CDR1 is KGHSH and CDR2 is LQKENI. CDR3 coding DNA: TGTGCCAGCTCACCAGTCAGGGGTGGCTATGGCTACACCTTC. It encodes CASSPVRGGYGYTF. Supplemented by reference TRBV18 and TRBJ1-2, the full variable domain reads NAGVMQNPRHLVRRRGQEARLRCSPMKGHSHVYWYRQLPEEGLKFMVYLQKENIIDESGMPKERFSAEFPKEGPSILRIQQVVRGDSAAYFCASSPVRGGYGYTFGSGTRLTVV.

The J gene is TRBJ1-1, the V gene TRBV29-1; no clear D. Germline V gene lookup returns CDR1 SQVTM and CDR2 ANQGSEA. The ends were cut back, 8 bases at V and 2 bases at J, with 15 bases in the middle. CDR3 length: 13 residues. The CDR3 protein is CSILTRVNTEAFF. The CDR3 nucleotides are TGCAGCATCTTGACTAGGGTTAACACTGAAGCTTTCTTT.

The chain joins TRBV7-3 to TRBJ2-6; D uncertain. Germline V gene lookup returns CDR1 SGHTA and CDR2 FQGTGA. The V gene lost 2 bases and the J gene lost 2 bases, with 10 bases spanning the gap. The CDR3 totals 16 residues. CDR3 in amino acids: CASSLVPNTGANVLTF. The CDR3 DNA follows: TGTGCCAGCAGCTTAGTACCGAACACTGGGGCCAACGTCCTGACTTTC. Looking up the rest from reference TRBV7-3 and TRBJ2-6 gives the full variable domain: GAGVSQTPSNKVTEKGKYVELRCDPISGHTALYWYRQSLGQGPEFLIYFQGTGAADDSGLPNDRFFAVRPEGSVSTLKIQRTERGDSAVYLCASSLVPNTGANVLTFGAGSRLTVL.

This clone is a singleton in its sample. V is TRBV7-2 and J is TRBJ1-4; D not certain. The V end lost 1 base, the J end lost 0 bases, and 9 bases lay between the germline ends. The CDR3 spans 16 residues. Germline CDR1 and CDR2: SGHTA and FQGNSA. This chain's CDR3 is CASSLVRTPTNEKLFF. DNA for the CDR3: TGTGCCAGCAGCTTAGTCCGAACTCCAACTAATGAAAAACTGTTTTTT.

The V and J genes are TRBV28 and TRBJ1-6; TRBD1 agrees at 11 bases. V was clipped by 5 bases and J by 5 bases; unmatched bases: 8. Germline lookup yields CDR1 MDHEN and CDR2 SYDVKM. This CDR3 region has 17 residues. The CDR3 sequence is CASSQDRGPRNNSPLHF. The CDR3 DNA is TGTGCCAGCAGTCAGGACAGGGGGCCCCGAAATAATTCACCCCTCCACTTT.

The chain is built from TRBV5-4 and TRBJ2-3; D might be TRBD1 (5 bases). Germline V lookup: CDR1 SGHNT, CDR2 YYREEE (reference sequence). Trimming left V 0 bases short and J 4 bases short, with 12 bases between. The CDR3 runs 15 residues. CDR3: CASSLESPGPDTQYF. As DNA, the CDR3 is TGTGCCAGCAGCTTGGAGTCCCCAGGGCCAGATACGCAGTATTTT.

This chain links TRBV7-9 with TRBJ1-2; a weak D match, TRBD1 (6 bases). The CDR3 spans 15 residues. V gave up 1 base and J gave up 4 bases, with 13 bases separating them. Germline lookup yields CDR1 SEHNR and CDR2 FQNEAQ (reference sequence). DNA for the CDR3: TGTGCCAGCAGCTTAGTCCGCAGGGGCAGCTATGGCTACACCTTC. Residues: CASSLVRRGSYGYTF.

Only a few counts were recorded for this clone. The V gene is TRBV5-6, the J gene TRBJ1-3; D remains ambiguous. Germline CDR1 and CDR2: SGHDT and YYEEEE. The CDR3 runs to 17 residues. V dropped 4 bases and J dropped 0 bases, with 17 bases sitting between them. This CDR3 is CASSLGPVLCSGNTIYF. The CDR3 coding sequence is TGTGCCAGCAGCCTGGGTCCCGTACTCTGCTCTGGAAACACCATATATTTT.

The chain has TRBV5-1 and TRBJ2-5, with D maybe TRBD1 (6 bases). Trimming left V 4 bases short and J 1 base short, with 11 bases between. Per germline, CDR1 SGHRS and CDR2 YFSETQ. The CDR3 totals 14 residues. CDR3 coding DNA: TGCGCCAGCAGCCCGACAGGTTCCCAAGAGACCCAGTACTTC. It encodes CASSPTGSQETQYF.

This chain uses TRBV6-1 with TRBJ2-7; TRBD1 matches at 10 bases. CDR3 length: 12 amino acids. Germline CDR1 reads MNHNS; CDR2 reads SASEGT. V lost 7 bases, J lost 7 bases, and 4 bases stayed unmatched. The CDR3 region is CASKGQGWEQYF. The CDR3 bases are TGTGCCAGCAAGGGACAGGGGTGGGAGCAGTACTTC.

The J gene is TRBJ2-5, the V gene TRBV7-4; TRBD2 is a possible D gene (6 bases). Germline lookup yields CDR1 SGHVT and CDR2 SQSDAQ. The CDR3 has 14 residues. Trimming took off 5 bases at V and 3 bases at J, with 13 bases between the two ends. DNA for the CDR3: TGTGCCAGCAGCCGCCGGGACTTTAAAGAGACCCAGTACTTC. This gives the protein CASSRRDFKETQYF.

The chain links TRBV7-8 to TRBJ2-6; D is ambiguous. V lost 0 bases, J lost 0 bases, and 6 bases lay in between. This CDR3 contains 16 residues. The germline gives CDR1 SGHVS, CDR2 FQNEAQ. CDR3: CASSLARSSGANVLTF. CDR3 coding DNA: TGTGCCAGCAGCTTAGCGCGGTCCTCTGGGGCCAACGTCCTGACTTTC.

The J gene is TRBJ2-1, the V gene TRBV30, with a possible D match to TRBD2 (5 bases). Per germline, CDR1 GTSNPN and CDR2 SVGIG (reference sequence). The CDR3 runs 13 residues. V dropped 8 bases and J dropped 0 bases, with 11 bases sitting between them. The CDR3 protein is CATSRGSYNEQFF. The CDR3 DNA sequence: TGTGCCACCTCCCGGGGCTCCTACAATGAGCAGTTCTTC.

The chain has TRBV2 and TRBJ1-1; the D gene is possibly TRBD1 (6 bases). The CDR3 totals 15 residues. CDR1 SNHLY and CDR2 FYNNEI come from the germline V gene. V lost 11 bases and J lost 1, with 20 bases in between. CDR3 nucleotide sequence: TGTGCCGGCCACAGGGTTCAGGTGGGGAACACTGAAGCTTTCTTT. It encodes CAGHRVQVGNTEAFF.

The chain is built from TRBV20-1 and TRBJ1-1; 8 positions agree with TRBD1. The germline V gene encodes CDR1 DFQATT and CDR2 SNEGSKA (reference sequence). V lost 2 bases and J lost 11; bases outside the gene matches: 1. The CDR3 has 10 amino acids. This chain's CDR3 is CSARTGGAFF. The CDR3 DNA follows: TGCAGTGCTAGAACAGGGGGGGCTTTCTTT.